The clone carrying this T cell receptor (beta chain) appeared a few times. The sample belongs to a study of blood T cells in healthy people across ages. With a J-beta primer mix and a sample-barcoded 5' primer, a second PCR ran about 7 to 11 cycles. TCRdb reanalysed the 5' RACE reads using MiXCR and keeps one entry per CDR3 protein. The sample carries more than 600,000 distinct CDR3 sequences, around 25% recorded once. The CDR3 runs 13 residues. CDR1 and CDR2 (germline): SGHTA, FQGTGA. Deletions cut 3 bases from V and 5 bases from J, with 10 bases between. These data were also filed under a second study, of T cells of mothers and their children.

The material sequenced was blood. This clonotype originated in a boy aged 10-17 years in good health. The J gene is TRBJ2-5, the V gene TRBV7-3; D remains ambiguous. The CDR3 DNA reads as TGTGCCAGCAGCTTTTCTCCCGCGGAGACCCAGTACTTC. Residues: CASSFSPAETQYF.